This T cell receptor (beta chain) appears in the sequencing data of a study of T cells in Graves' hyperthyroidism and ophthalmopathy. General study results and limits: The model's output predicted ophthalmopathy at a median of around 6.9 months prior to onset. The blood repertoire included most of the expanded thyroid clonotypes above 0.001.

TCR beta CDR3 regions were amplified from RNA transcripts. Primed by the HTBI set, a first-round RT-PCR was run on the TCR CDR3. Each CDR3 protein is one row after TCRdb ran MiXCR on the multiplex PCR reads. The sample holds nearly 600,000 distinct CDR3 sequences; approximately 15% are singletons and the top ten take less than 6%. Uncontrolled infection, other autoimmune disease, pregnancy or lactation excluded patients. Blood was sampled at initial diagnosis of hyperthyroidism, prior to onset of any ophthalmopathy symptoms. There are a few counts of this clonotype. The antigen remains undetermined. Germline-derived CDR1 and CDR2 are GTSNPN and SVGIG (reference sequence). The length of the CDR3 is 13 residues. V lost 0 bases to trimming and J lost 8 bases, with 13 bases between them.

Sequencing used blood. The genes are TRBV30 and TRBJ1-2; D remains unclear. The clonotype comes from a woman aged 25 to 39 with Graves' hyperthyroidism that later progressed to Graves' ophthalmopathy. CDR3 in DNA: TGTGCCTGGAGTGTAAACGGGCAGTCCGGCTACACCTTC. Translating it yields CAWSVNGQSGYTF.